These 3 T cell receptor beta chains originate from one sample sequenced in a study of T cells in Graves' hyperthyroidism and ophthalmopathy. Amplified regions were TCR beta CDR3 sequences from RNA transcripts. A set of HTBI primers served as the primers for a first-round RT-PCR of the TCR CDR3. From the multiplex PCR reads, TCRdb called clonotypes with MiXCR, one entry per CDR3 protein. Seen here are fewer than 650,000 distinct CDR3 sequences, approximately 15% observed once, and the top ten hold roughly 5.5%. Sequenced sample: blood. These receptors all come from a woman between 25 and 40 years old with Graves' hyperthyroidism that later progressed to Graves' ophthalmopathy.

About this clonotype: Relative to the germline gene, one junction end is altered; a read error may explain this. This chain joins TRBV28 and TRBJ2-3; D assignment may be TRBD1 or TRBD2 (5 bases each). CDR1 MDHEN and CDR2 SYDVKM come from the germline V gene. The CDR3 is made up of 14 amino acids. The DNA of the CDR3 is TGTGCCATCAGTTTTTTGAGGGGCCTAGATACGCAGTATTTT. Its protein is CAISFLRGLDTQYF.

The chain uses TRBV4-2 and TRBJ1-5, with D unresolved. Per the germline V gene, CDR1 is LGHNA and CDR2 is YNFKEQ. The CDR3 is 15 residues long. V lost 1 base and J lost 3, with 10 bases in between. The CDR3 bases are TGTGCCAGCAGCCAAGTGGTCAGCCCCAATCAGCCCCAGCATTTT. This codes for CASSQVVSPNQPQHF.

This clonotype was detected many times. The chain carries TRBV7-9 and TRBJ2-3; D is perhaps TRBD1 or TRBD2 (5 bases each). CDR1 and CDR2 (germline): SEHNR, FQNEAQ (reference sequence). The CDR3 has 17 residues. V was cut by 5 bases and J by 4 bases, with 22 bases left in between. The CDR3 nucleotides are TGTGCCAGCAGCGCAGCGATCCTGGCAGGGAGCTCAGATACGCAGTATTTT. Protein product: CASSAAILAGSSDTQYF.